Listed below are T cell receptor beta chains from one sample, sequenced in a study of T-cell reconstitution after alpha-beta-depleted transplantation in children. TCRdb itself ran the PCR reads through MiXCR, one entry per CDR3 protein. The profile shows tens of thousands of distinct CDR3 sequences, just under 5% of them singletons. Sequencing used PBMCs, mostly from graft donor cells, obtained 180 days after TCRalphabeta/CD19-depleted stem cell transplant. Receptors originate from a boy under two years old who had a stem cell transplant for acute myeloid leukemia, so the T cells may come from the graft donor. CDR3s include the opening cysteine and the closing phenylalanine or tryptophan. D genes are given only for firm matches. The size of a clone is reported for some rows only, either as once, few or many, or as a class for expanded clones.

>NA|many|14|TRBV5-1|TRBJ2-2
CASSLGGDTGELFF
TGCGCCAGCAGCTTGGGCGGGGACACCGGGGAGCTGTTTTTT
>NA|many|16|TRBV5-6|TRBJ2-3
CASSLRRGVVADTQYF
TGTGCCAGCAGCCTCCGGAGGGGGGTAGTAGCGGATACGCAGTATTTT
>NA|NA|14|TRBV6-7|TRBJ2-1
CAPGWSSSYNEQFF
TGTGCCCCCGGTTGGTCGAGCTCCTACAATGAGCAGTTCTTC
>NA|many|12|TRBV6-2/TRBV6-3|TRBJ2-4
CASGQRKNIQYF
TGTGCCAGCGGACAACGCAAAAACATTCAGTACTTC
>NA|many|12|TRBV20-1|TRBJ2-1
CSARQGYNEQFF
TGCAGTGCTAGACAGGGGTACAATGAGCAGTTCTTC
>TRBD2|many|15|TRBV3-1|TRBJ2-2
CASSQGAGNTGELFF
TGTGCCAGCAGCCAAGGAGCGGGAAACACCGGGGAGCTGTTTTTT
>TRBD1|many|14|TRBV12-3/TRBV12-4|TRBJ2-4
CASKGQTNKNIQYF
TGTGCCAGCAAGGGACAGACAAACAAAAACATTCAGTACTTC
>NA|many|15|TRBV6-5|TRBJ1-1
CASSYWPGLNTEAFF
TGTGCCAGCAGTTACTGGCCGGGTTTGAACACTGAAGCTTTCTTT
>NA|many|13|TRBV20-1|TRBJ2-3
CSARDPGVDTQYF
TGCAGTGCTAGAGATCCCGGGGTGGATACGCAGTATTTT
>NA|many|17|TRBV4-3|TRBJ2-3
CASSQHPTRKSTDTQYF
TGCGCCAGCAGCCAACATCCTACTAGAAAAAGCACAGATACGCAGTATTTT
>NA|many|14|TRBV12-3/TRBV12-4|TRBJ1-1
CASSFRGLNTEAFF
TGTGCCAGCAGTTTTCGGGGCTTGAACACTGAAGCTTTCTTT
>NA|many|13|TRBV29-1|TRBJ2-5
CSVDNAGGETQYF
TGCAGCGTTGATAACGCGGGCGGAGAGACCCAGTACTTC
>TRBD2|many|14|TRBV29-1|TRBJ2-1
CSDQGLAEYNEQFF
TGCAGCGACCAAGGACTAGCGGAGTACAATGAGCAGTTCTTC
>NA|many|15|TRBV18|TRBJ2-7
CASSPPRGRSYEQYF
TGTGCCAGCTCACCACCGCGGGGCCGCTCCTACGAGCAGTACTTC
>NA|many|12|TRBV2|TRBJ2-4
CASGQGQNIQYF
TGTGCCAGCGGGCAGGGGCAAAACATTCAGTACTTC
>NA|many|16|TRBV7-9|TRBJ1-4
CASSLGDRISNEKLFF
TGTGCCAGCAGCTTAGGAGACAGAATTTCTAATGAAAAACTGTTTTTT
>NA|many|17|TRBV9|TRBJ2-7
CASSTGQGGGEAYEQYF
TGTGCCAGCAGCACCGGACAGGGAGGGGGCGAAGCGTACGAGCAGTACTTC
>TRBD1|NA|14|TRBV20-1|TRBJ1-1
CSARATGWSTEAFF
TGCAGTGCTAGAGCGACAGGGTGGAGCACTGAAGCTTTCTTT
>NA|many|17|TRBV5-1|TRBJ2-2
CASSLFIGTANTGELFF
TGCGCCAGCAGCTTGTTTATCGGAACGGCGAACACCGGGGAGCTGTTTTTT
>NA|many|14|TRBV9|TRBJ2-2
CASSVIGGTGELFF
TGTGCCAGCAGCGTAATAGGGGGCACCGGGGAGCTGTTTTTT
>TRBD2|many|16|TRBV5-5|TRBJ2-1
CASSFRTSGSHNEQFF
TGTGCCAGCAGCTTCCGGACTAGCGGGTCCCACAATGAGCAGTTCTTC
>NA|many|15|TRBV4-2|TRBJ2-5
CASSQGLLGSETQYF
TGTGCCAGCAGCCAAGGACTACTCGGCTCCGAGACCCAGTACTTC
>TRBD2|many|16|TRBV5-1|TRBJ2-3
CASSSGLADVGDTQYF
TGCGCCAGCAGCTCTGGACTAGCGGATGTGGGTGATACGCAGTATTTT
>TRBD2|many|18|TRBV12-3/TRBV12-4|TRBJ2-5
CASSLWLAGTARGEAQYF
TGTGCCAGCAGTTTATGGCTAGCGGGGACTGCTCGGGGAGAGGCCCAGTACTTC
>NA|many|17|TRBV12-3/TRBV12-4|TRBJ2-3
CASSLEGGGPSTDTQYF
TGTGCCAGCAGTTTAGAAGGGGGGGGGCCTAGCACAGATACGCAGTATTTT
>NA|many|12|TRBV19|TRBJ2-2
CASSSRAGELFF
TGTGCCAGTAGTTCCAGGGCCGGGGAGCTGTTTTTT
>NA|many|14|TRBV12-3/TRBV12-4|TRBJ1-1
CASSLRSLNTEAFF
TGTGCCAGCAGTTTAAGGAGCTTGAACACTGAAGCTTTCTTT
>NA|many|15|TRBV12-3/TRBV12-4|TRBJ2-1
CARGIAGSSYNEQFF
TGTGCCAGAGGAATCGCGGGGAGCTCCTACAATGAGCAGTTCTTC
>NA|many|13|TRBV12-3/TRBV12-4|TRBJ1-1
CASSLAPPAGAFF
TGTGCCAGCAGTTTAGCCCCCCCCGCGGGGGCTTTCTTT
>NA|many|15|TRBV4-1|TRBJ2-1
CASSQGFIVGNEQFF
TGCGCCAGCAGCCAAGGTTTTATCGTAGGGAATGAGCAGTTCTTC
>NA|many|15|TRBV15|TRBJ1-2
CATSRDRAGDYGYTF
TGTGCCACCAGCAGAGATCGGGCGGGTGACTATGGCTACACCTTC
>NA|many|15|TRBV6-1|TRBJ2-2
CASSERGGTTGELFF
TGTGCCAGCAGTGAAAGGGGGGGCACCACCGGGGAGCTGTTTTTT